A selection of T cell receptor beta chains follows, all from one sample in a study of cytomegalovirus exposure and HLA in healthy donors. Some clones are missing from TCRdb's copy, which holds only in-frame ones; the method was immunoSEQ multiplex PCR. The table shows 100,000 or so clones, with around 75% occurring only once. The sequencing input was PBMCs. These receptors came from a man aged 35 to 55 in good health and CMV-seronegative. CDR3s include the opening cysteine and the closing phenylalanine or tryptophan. Each record gives: J gene, V gene, D gene, clone size, CDR3 DNA, CDR3 protein. D genes are given only for firm matches. Only some rows state a clone size, as once, few, many or a class for expanded clones.

TRBJ2-2,TRBV2,TRBD1,once,TGTGCCAGCAGCGCGGACAGGCCTATCATCTGGGAGCTGTTTTTT,CASSADRPIIWELFF
TRBJ2-7,TRBV10-3,TRBD1,.,TGTGCCATCAGGACAGGGGGCGCCGGGCACGAGCAGTACTTC,CAIRTGGAGHEQYF
TRBJ1-5,TRBV4-1,TRBD1,.,TGCGCCAGCAGCAGTCCGGGACAGGGGTATCAGCCCCAGCATTTT,CASSSPGQGYQPQHF
TRBJ2-7,TRBV28,.,.,TGTGCCTGGTCAGGGCCATCCTACGAGCAGTACTTC,CAWSGPSYEQYF
TRBJ2-2,TRBV29-1,.,.,TGCAGCGTTGAGACAGCCGGCGGGGAGCTGTTTTTT,CSVETAGGELFF
TRBJ1-1,TRBV6-5,.,.,TGTGCCAGCAGTTACGGCGGGGGACGCACTGAAGCTTTCTTT,CASSYGGGRTEAFF
TRBJ2-7,TRBV7-2,.,.,TGTGCCAGCAGCTTGCCTCCCGAGGTGCAGTACTTC,CASSLPPEVQYF
TRBJ2-3,TRBV5-1,.,.,TGCGCCAGCAGCCCCGGCGTAGGGGGCACAGATACGCAGTATTTT,CASSPGVGGTDTQYF
TRBJ1-1,TRBV7-9,.,few,TGTGCCAGCAGCTTAGTACAGGGGAACACTGAAGCTTTCTTT,CASSLVQGNTEAFF
TRBJ1-1,TRBV2,TRBD1,.,TGTGCCAGCAGGACCCTGACAGGGACCTATGAAGCTTTCTTT,CASRTLTGTYEAFF
TRBJ1-3,TRBV19,TRBD1,.,TGTGCCAGTAGTATCTGGACAGGGTCCTCTGGAAACACCATATATTTT,CASSIWTGSSGNTIYF
TRBJ2-7,TRBV5-6,TRBD2,.,TGTGCCAGCAGCTTGGGACTAGCGGGAGCTTTTTCCTACGAGCAGTACTTC,CASSLGLAGAFSYEQYF
TRBJ2-7,TRBV19,TRBD2,.,TGTGCCAGTAGTATAATGCGGGAGGGCCACTACGAGCAGTACTTC,CASSIMREGHYEQYF
TRBJ2-1,TRBV6-5,TRBD1,.,TGTGCCAGCAGCTACGGACAGGGATTCAATGAGCAGTTCTTC,CASSYGQGFNEQFF
TRBJ2-3,TRBV5-1,.,once,TGCGCCAGCAGCTTGGCTGGCGGGCAGGGGTCGAATACGCAGTATTTT,CASSLAGGQGSNTQYF
TRBJ2-1,TRBV6-6,.,.,TGTGCCAGCAGTTACTCGGTGTCCAGGGCGCTCTTGCAGTTCTTC,CASSYSVSRALLQFF
TRBJ2-1,TRBV9,TRBD1,.,TGTGCCAGCAGCGCCGCAGGGGGCAGGGTTGAGCAGTTCTTC,CASSAAGGRVEQFF